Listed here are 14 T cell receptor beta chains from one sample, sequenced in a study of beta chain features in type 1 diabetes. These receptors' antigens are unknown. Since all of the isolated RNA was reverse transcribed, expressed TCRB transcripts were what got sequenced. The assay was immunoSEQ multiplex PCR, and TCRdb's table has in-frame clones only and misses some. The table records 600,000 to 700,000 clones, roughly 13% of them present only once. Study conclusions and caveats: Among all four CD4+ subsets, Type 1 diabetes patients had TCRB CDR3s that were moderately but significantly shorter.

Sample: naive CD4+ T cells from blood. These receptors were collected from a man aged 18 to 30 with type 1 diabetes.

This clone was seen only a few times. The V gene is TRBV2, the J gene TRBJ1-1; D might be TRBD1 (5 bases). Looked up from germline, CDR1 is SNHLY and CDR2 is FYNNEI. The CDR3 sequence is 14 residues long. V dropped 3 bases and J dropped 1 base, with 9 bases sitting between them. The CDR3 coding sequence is TGTGCCAGCAGTGACAGGGTGGAGAACACTGAAGCTTTCTTT. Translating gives CASSDRVENTEAFF.

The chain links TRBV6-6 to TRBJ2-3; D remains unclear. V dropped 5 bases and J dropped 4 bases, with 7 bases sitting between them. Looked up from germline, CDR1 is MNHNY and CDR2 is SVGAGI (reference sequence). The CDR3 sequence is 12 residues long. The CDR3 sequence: CASSRGPDTQYF. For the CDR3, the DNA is TGTGCCAGCAGTAGAGGCCCAGATACGCAGTATTTT.

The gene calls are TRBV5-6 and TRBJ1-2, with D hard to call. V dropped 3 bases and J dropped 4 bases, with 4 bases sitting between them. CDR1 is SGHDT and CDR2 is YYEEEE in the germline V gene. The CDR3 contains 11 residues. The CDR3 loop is CASSSPYGYTF. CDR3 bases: TGTGCCAGCAGCTCCCCCTATGGCTACACCTTC.

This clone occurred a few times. As DNA, the CDR3 is TGTGCCAGTAAGGAGACAGGGGGCTTGGAGACCCAGTACTTC. Protein: CASKETGGLETQYF. The rearrangement joins TRBV19 to TRBJ2-5; 10 bases map to TRBD1. The CDR3 has 14 amino acids. With 7 bases clipped from V and 5 bases from J, the junction kept 7 bases outside the gene matches. CDR1 is LNHDA and CDR2 is SQIVND in the germline V gene (reference sequence).

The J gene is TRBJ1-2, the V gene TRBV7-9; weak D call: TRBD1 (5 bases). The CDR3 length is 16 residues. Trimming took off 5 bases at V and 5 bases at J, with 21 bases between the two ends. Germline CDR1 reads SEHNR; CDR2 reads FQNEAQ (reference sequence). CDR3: CASSPGAGGALYGYTF. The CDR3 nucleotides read TGTGCCAGCAGCCCCGGGGCTGGGGGTGCGCTGTATGGCTACACCTTC.

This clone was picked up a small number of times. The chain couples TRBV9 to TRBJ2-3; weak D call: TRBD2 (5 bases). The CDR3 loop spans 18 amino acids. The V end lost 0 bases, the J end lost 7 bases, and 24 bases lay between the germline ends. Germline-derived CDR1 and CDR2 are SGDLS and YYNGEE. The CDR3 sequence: CASSVATDSLTQKNTQYF. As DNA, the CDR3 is TGTGCCAGCAGCGTAGCTACGGACTCCCTAACCCAAAAGAATACGCAGTATTTT.

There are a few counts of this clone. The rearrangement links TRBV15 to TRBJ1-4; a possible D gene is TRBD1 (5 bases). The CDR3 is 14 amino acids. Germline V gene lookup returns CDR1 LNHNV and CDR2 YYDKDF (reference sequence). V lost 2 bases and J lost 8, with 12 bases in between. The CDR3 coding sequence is TGTGCCACCAGCAGACATAACGGGGACGAAAAACTGTTTTTT. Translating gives CATSRHNGDEKLFF.

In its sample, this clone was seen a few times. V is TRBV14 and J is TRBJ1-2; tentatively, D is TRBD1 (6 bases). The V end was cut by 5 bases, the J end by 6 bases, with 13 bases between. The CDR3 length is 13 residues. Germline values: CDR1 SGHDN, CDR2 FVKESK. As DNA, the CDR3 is TGTGCCAGCAGCGAGTTCAGGGGTGATGGCTACACCTTC. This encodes CASSEFRGDGYTF.

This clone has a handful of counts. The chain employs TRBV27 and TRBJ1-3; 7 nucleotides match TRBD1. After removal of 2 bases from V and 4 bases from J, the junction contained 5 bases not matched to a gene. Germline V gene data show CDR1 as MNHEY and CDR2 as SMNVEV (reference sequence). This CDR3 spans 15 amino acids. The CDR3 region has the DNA TGTGCCAGCAGTTTAGAGGGGGCGCGGGGAAACACCATATATTTT. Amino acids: CASSLEGARGNTIYF.

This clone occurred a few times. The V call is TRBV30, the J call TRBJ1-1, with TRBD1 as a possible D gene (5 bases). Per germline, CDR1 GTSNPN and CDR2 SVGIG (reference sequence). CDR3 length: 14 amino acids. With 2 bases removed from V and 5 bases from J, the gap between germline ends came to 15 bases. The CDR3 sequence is CAWSLMGVGTEAFF. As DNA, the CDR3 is TGTGCCTGGAGTTTGATGGGGGTGGGGACTGAAGCTTTCTTT. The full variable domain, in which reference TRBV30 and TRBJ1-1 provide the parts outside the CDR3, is SQTIHQWPATLVQPVGSPLSLECTVEGTSNPNLYWYRQAAGRGLQLLFYSVGIGQISSEVPQNLSASRPQDRQFILSSKKLLLSDSGFYLCAWSLMGVGTEAFFGQGTRLTVV.

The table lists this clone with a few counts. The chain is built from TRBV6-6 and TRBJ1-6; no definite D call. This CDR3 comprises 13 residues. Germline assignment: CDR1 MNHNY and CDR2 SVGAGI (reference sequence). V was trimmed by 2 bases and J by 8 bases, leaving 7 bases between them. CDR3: CASSYHRDSPLHF. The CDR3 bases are TGTGCCAGCAGTTACCACCGAGATTCACCCCTCCACTTT.

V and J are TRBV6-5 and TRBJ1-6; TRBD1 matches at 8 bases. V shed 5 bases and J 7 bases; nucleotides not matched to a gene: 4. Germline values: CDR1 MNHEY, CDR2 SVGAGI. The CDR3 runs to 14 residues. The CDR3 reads CASSRTGRNSPLHF. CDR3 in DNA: TGTGCCAGCAGTCGGACAGGGAGGAATTCACCCCTCCACTTT.

The DNA for the CDR3 is TGCGCCAGCAGCCCCCCGTCGAGGAACTATGGCTACACCTTC. It is translated as CASSPPSRNYGYTF. The rearrangement joins TRBV5-1 to TRBJ1-2; no definite D call. V was trimmed by 4 bases and J by 2 bases, leaving 12 bases between them. Germline loops: CDR1 SGHRS, CDR2 YFSETQ. The CDR3 spans 14 residues.

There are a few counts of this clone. Here the CDR3 reads CAWSRGTAGELFF. In DNA, the CDR3 is TGTGCCTGGTCCAGGGGTACCGCCGGGGAGCTGTTTTTT. The rearrangement joins TRBV30 to TRBJ2-2; weak D call: TRBD1 (6 bases). CDR3 size: 13 residues. V lost 5 bases and J 6 bases, leaving 13 bases between the germline ends. Germline-derived CDR1 and CDR2 are GTSNPN and SVGIG (reference sequence).